Sequencing of this TCR beta chain was carried out in a study of T-cell reconstitution after alpha-beta-depleted transplantation in children. Study conclusions and caveats: Newly generated T cells supplied most T-cell counts and diversity one year post-transplant. Elevated TCRbeta diversity at day 60 was traced, in some patients, to surviving recipient T cells and thymic progenitors.

TCRbeta library construction was performed incorporating unique molecular identifiers. In TCRdb, the PCR reads were re-called with MiXCR into one record per CDR3 protein. The sample yields about 74,000 distinct CDR3 sequences, 14% seen once. This clonotype has only a few counts. Its antigen is not known. The CDR3 extends over 15 amino acids. The germline V gene has CDR1 MNHEY and CDR2 SVGEGT. The V gene lost 4 bases and the J gene lost 7 bases, with 17 bases spanning the gap. The receptor's source is a male patient aged 2-15 years who had a stem cell transplant for acute lymphoblastic leukemia, so the T cells may come from the graft donor. Sequenced material: PBMCs, mostly from graft donor cells, taken 180 days after TCRalphabeta/CD19-depleted stem cell transplant. The chain combines TRBV6-2 or TRBV6-3 with TRBJ2-1; a weak D match, TRBD2 (6 bases). This CDR3 reads CASSLVAGRENEQFF. CDR3 nucleotides: TGTGCCAGCAGTTTGGTCGCGGGGCGAGAGAATGAGCAGTTCTTC.